The 24 T cell receptor beta chains below come from one sample, sequenced in a study of shared clonotypes between healthy human individuals. The assay was immunoSEQ multiplex PCR, and TCRdb's table has in-frame clones only and misses some. The table lists more than 2 million clones, nearly 97% of them singletons. Specimen: naive CD4+ T cells sorted from blood. Subset noted: CD45RA+ positively selected. All receptors come from a man younger than 35 in good health.

The chain has TRBV7-9 and TRBJ2-1; tentative D call: TRBD2 (6 bases). The CDR3 sequence is 14 residues long. CDR1 SEHNR and CDR2 FQNEAQ come from the germline V gene (reference sequence). Trimming pared 4 bases from V and 10 bases from J, leaving 17 bases between. The chain's CDR3 is CASSYFGSPNEQFF. As DNA, the CDR3 is TGTGCCAGCAGCTATTTCGGGAGCCCAAACGAGCAGTTCTTC.

The chain joins TRBV2 to TRBJ1-5; D might be TRBD1 (6 bases). Trimming shortened V by 3 bases and J by 0 bases, and 12 bases separated the two germline ends. The CDR3 is 16 amino acids. In germline, CDR1 is SNHLY, CDR2 FYNNEI. The CDR3 protein is CASSDPGAVSNQPQHF. The DNA of the CDR3 is TGTGCCAGCAGTGACCCGGGGGCGGTTAGCAATCAGCCCCAGCATTTT.

The chain employs TRBV7-2 and TRBJ2-7; TRBD2 is a possible D gene (6 bases). V lost 4 bases and J 7 bases, leaving 20 bases between the germline ends. The CDR3 runs 15 residues. Germline V gene sequence: CDR1 SGHTA, CDR2 FQGNSA. The DNA for the CDR3 is TGTGCCAGCAGCTCAACCGGGACTGAGAAGTGGGAGCAGTACTTC. Translating it yields CASSSTGTEKWEQYF.

This rearrangement joins TRBV2 to TRBJ2-1; 9 bases align to TRBD2. CDR1 is SNHLY and CDR2 is FYNNEI in the germline V gene. This CDR3 is 18 amino acids long. V dropped 8 bases and J dropped 5; count of bases not matched to a gene: 19. In nucleotides, the CDR3 is TGTGCCAGCGGTCGTTTAGCGGGAGTGGGGAATGGGGACAATGAGCAGTTCTTC. Its protein product is CASGRLAGVGNGDNEQFF.

V gene TRBV28 combines with J gene TRBJ2-2, with D perhaps being TRBD1 or TRBD2 (5 bases each). With 3 bases removed from V and 4 bases from J, the gap between germline ends came to 18 bases. The CDR3 is 17 amino acids. Germline CDR1 and CDR2: MDHEN and SYDVKM. CDR3 region: CASSLNGAPRGTGELFF. In DNA, the CDR3 is TGTGCCAGCAGTTTGAACGGGGCTCCAAGGGGCACCGGGGAGCTGTTTTTT. The entire variable domain, with the rest obtained from reference TRBV28 and TRBJ2-2, is as follows: DVKVTQSSRYLVKRTGEKVFLECVQDMDHENMFWYRQDPGLGLRLIYFSYDVKMKEKGDIPEGYSVSREKKERFSLILESASTNQTSMYLCASSLNGAPRGTGELFFGEGSRLTVL.

This chain connects TRBV5-1 to TRBJ1-1; D is perhaps TRBD1 (6 bases). Trimming shortened V by 4 bases and J by 2 bases, and 15 bases separated the two germline ends. The length of the CDR3 is 15 residues. Germline-derived CDR1 and CDR2 are SGHRS and YFSETQ. CDR3 region: CASSPRTDSNTEAFF. The DNA of the CDR3 is TGCGCCAGCAGCCCTCGGACAGACTCTAACACTGAAGCTTTCTTT. Based on the CDR3 plus reference TRBV5-1 and TRBJ1-1, the full variable domain is KAGVTQTPRYLIKTRGQQVTLSCSPISGHRSVSWYQQTPGQGLQFLFEYFSETQRNKGNFPGRFSGRQFSNSRSEMNVSTLELGDSALYLCASSPRTDSNTEAFFGQGTRLTVV.

Note on this clone: The sample carries other DNA sequences with the same CDR3. The chain carries TRBV6-5 and TRBJ1-1; D ambiguous. V lost 2 bases to trimming and J lost 0 bases, with 7 bases between them. Germline assignment: CDR1 MNHEY and CDR2 SVGAGI. The CDR3 is made up of 14 amino acids. The CDR3 region is CASSYAGMNTEAFF. Written as DNA, the CDR3 is TGTGCCAGCAGTTACGCGGGCATGAACACTGAAGCTTTCTTT.

The chain employs TRBV5-4 and TRBJ1-1; D remains ambiguous. Germline V gene data show CDR1 as SGHNT and CDR2 as YYREEE (reference sequence). The V gene lost 4 bases and the J gene lost 2 bases, with 12 bases spanning the gap. This CDR3 is built from 14 residues. The CDR3 region has the DNA TGTGCCAGCAGCCAGCAAGAAACCAACACTGAAGCTTTCTTT. This gives the protein CASSQQETNTEAFF.

This sequence joins TRBV2 and TRBJ2-7, with TRBD2 matching 10 bases. This CDR3 has 15 residues. V was pared by 5 bases and J by 3 bases, with 7 bases of the junction left unmatched. Germline V gene sequence: CDR1 SNHLY, CDR2 FYNNEI. For the CDR3, the DNA is TGTGCCAGCAGTCCTGGACTAGCGGTAAGCTACGAGCAGTACTTC. Its translation is CASSPGLAVSYEQYF.

This chain links TRBV6-5 with TRBJ2-1; 8 nucleotides align to TRBD1. Germline CDR1 is MNHEY and CDR2 is SVGAGI. V gave up 6 bases and J gave up 4 bases; unmatched junction bases: 8. The CDR3 has 15 residues. CDR3 nucleotides: TGTGCCAGCAGGCCCCCGGGACAGGCTTACAATGAGCAGTTCTTC. This codes for CASRPPGQAYNEQFF.

This rearrangement joins TRBV29-1 to TRBJ1-1; weak D call: TRBD1 (6 bases). CDR3 size: 15 residues. Germline V gene data show CDR1 as SQVTM and CDR2 as ANQGSEA. Between the trimmed V and J ends, which lost 1 base and 4 bases, there was a span of 16 bases. In DNA, the CDR3 is TGCAGCGTTGAAGGGCCACAGGGCTCCGTCACTGAAGCTTTCTTT. It translates to CSVEGPQGSVTEAFF.

The chain combines TRBV18 with TRBJ2-2; 7 nucleotides match TRBD1. With 3 bases clipped from V and 3 bases from J, the junction kept 4 bases outside the gene matches. The germline V gene has CDR1 KGHSH and CDR2 LQKENI. CDR3 length: 15 amino acids. The CDR3: CASSPTGQYTGELFF. CDR3 nucleotide sequence: TGTGCCAGCTCACCGACGGGACAGTACACCGGGGAGCTGTTTTTT.

The chain employs TRBV7-3 and TRBJ2-2, with D perhaps matching TRBD1 (5 bases). The CDR3 extends over 15 amino acids. V gave up 3 bases and J gave up 5 bases, with 13 bases separating them. Germline CDR1 and CDR2: SGHTA and FQGTGA. The CDR3 nucleotides read TGTGCCAGCAGCTTCGGCGGACAAAAGACCGGGGAGCTGTTTTTT. Its protein is CASSFGGQKTGELFF.

This clone was recorded once. Other DNA sequences within the sample encode an identical CDR3. This chain links TRBV7-2 with TRBJ2-3; 12 nucleotides agree with TRBD2. Germline CDR1 reads SGHTA; CDR2 reads FQGNSA. After removal of 5 bases from V and 3 bases from J, the junction contained 3 bases not matched to a gene. This CDR3 region has 15 residues. CDR3 DNA sequence: TGTGCCAGCAGCCCTAGCGGGAGGGGAACAGATACGCAGTATTTT. It encodes CASSPSGRGTDTQYF.

This clone appeared once. The gene calls are TRBV6-1 and TRBJ2-1, with D uncertain. CDR3 length: 14 residues. Trimming removed 3 bases from V and 8 bases from J, with 14 bases in between. From germline, CDR1 is MNHNS and CDR2 SASEGT. The CDR3 here is CASSDPGPLHEQFF. The CDR3 DNA reads as TGTGCCAGCAGTGACCCTGGACCCCTCCATGAGCAGTTCTTC.

This CDR3 is CASSQDPGGLHYEQFF. The CDR3 DNA follows: TGCGCCAGCAGCCAAGATCCAGGGGGGTTACATTATGAGCAGTTCTTC. The gene calls are TRBV4-1 and TRBJ2-1, with a tentative D call TRBD1 (7 bases). The V and J ends lost 0 bases and 8 bases respectively, with 17 bases between them. This CDR3 contains 16 residues. CDR1 and CDR2 from the germline V gene are MGHRA and YSYEKL.

The chain recombines TRBV28 with TRBJ1-2; 10 positions match TRBD1. The germline V gene has CDR1 MDHEN and CDR2 SYDVKM. V was clipped by 5 bases and J by 4 bases; unmatched bases: 13. The CDR3 contains 17 residues. CDR3 region: CASSPRRGQGIGYGYTF. The CDR3 nucleotides are TGTGCCAGCAGTCCCCGGAGGGGACAGGGGATAGGCTATGGCTACACCTTC.

J is TRBJ2-5 and V is TRBV29-1; D gene uncertain. The CDR3 extends over 13 amino acids. V lost 5 bases, J lost 0 bases, and 10 bases lay in between. From germline, CDR1 is SQVTM and CDR2 ANQGSEA. The chain's CDR3 is CSVMGRYQETQYF. The CDR3 nucleotides are TGCAGCGTTATGGGCCGATACCAAGAGACCCAGTACTTC.

The chain is built from TRBV2 and TRBJ2-1; D possibly uses TRBD1 or TRBD2 (5 bases each). Germline values: CDR1 SNHLY, CDR2 FYNNEI. Trimming cost V 7 bases and J 6 bases, with 7 bases left between them. CDR3 size: 11 residues. As DNA, the CDR3 is TGTGCCAGCAAGGGACCCAATGAGCAGTTCTTC. It is translated as CASKGPNEQFF.

The count of this clone is one. The V gene is TRBV30, the J gene TRBJ2-7; D remains ambiguous. CDR1 is GTSNPN and CDR2 is SVGIG in the germline V gene (reference sequence). This CDR3 region has 14 residues. Trimming took 2 bases from V and 0 from J, leaving 11 bases between them. CDR3 residues: CAWSLGRNSYEQYF. For the CDR3, the DNA is TGTGCCTGGAGTTTAGGGCGCAACTCCTACGAGCAGTACTTC.

The rearrangement joins TRBV30 to TRBJ2-6; D possibly corresponds to TRBD1 (6 bases). V lost 6 bases to trimming and J lost 3 bases, with 18 bases between them. Germline CDR1 is GTSNPN and CDR2 is SVGIG (reference sequence). The CDR3 sequence is 16 residues long. CDR3 in amino acids: CACYRDTFSGANVLTF. In DNA, the CDR3 is TGTGCCTGCTACCGGGACACCTTTAGTGGGGCCAACGTCCTGACTTTC.

The CDR3 reads CASGLGTGVELFF. The CDR3 DNA sequence: TGTGCTAGTGGTTTGGGGACAGGAGTGGAGCTGTTTTTT. The rearrangement joins TRBV12-5 to TRBJ2-2; TRBD1 agrees at 7 bases. CDR3 length equals 13 residues. Looked up from germline, CDR1 is LGHNT and CDR2 is FRNRAP. The J segment lost 10 bases and the V segment lost 1 base, leaving 3 bases of the junction unmatched. The entire variable domain, with the rest obtained from reference TRBV12-5 and TRBJ2-2, is as follows: DARVTQTPRHKVTEMGQEVTMRCQPILGHNTVFWYRQTMMQGLELLAYFRNRAPLDDSGMPKDRFSAEMPDATLATLKIQPSEPRDSAVYFCASGLGTGVELFFGEGSRLTVL.

The chain uses TRBV27 and TRBJ2-7; TRBD2 aligns across 8 bases. Germline V gene lookup returns CDR1 MNHEY and CDR2 SMNVEV (reference sequence). The CDR3 covers 14 residues. V lost 5 bases, J lost 0 bases, and 3 bases stayed unmatched. CDR3 nucleotide sequence: TGTGCCAGCAGTAAGGGGACTAGCTCCTACGAGCAGTACTTC. Its protein is CASSKGTSSYEQYF.

On this clone: This sample also contains other DNA sequences that code for the same CDR3. The chain recombines TRBV20-1 with TRBJ1-4, with D unclear. The CDR3 has 11 amino acids. Germline values: CDR1 DFQATT, CDR2 SNEGSKA (reference sequence). V was shortened by 3 bases and J by 8 bases, with 7 bases between the two germline ends. In DNA, the CDR3 is TGCAGTGCTAGGGGGAACGAAAAACTGTTTTTT. It encodes CSARGNEKLFF.